This T cell receptor (beta chain) was captured by sequencing in a study of blood T cell repertoires in COVID-19. About the study: Collection of acute and convalescent COVID-19 samples took place in the United States, Italy and Spain.

The CDR3 sequence is 15 residues long. Germline assignment: CDR1 MNHEY and CDR2 SVGAGI. V shed 6 bases and J 1 base; nucleotides not matched to a gene: 7. Original methodology: For nucleated cells, counts were estimated from reference gene primer amplification. The protocol was immunoSEQ multiplex PCR, while the TCRdb copy is restricted to in-frame clones and leaves out a portion. V, J and clone size reflect that table, while D and trimming were determined from the DNA. The sample contains 65,000 to 90,000 clones, roughly four fifths of which appear only once. The V and J genes are TRBV6-5 and TRBJ1-1, with TRBD1 matching over 8 bases. The clonotype was recovered from a man aged 60 to 69 with acute or convalescent COVID-19. Input material: peripheral blood. The chain's CDR3 is CASRPQGAWNTEAFF. The CDR3 bases are TGTGCCAGCAGGCCTCAGGGGGCTTGGAACACTGAAGCTTTCTTT.